The 23 T cell receptor beta chains given below trace back to one sample, sequenced in a study of tumor and adjacent non-tumor tissue in lung cancer (dated by TCRdb to the late 2010s). RNA was isolated from bulk unsorted tissue, and RNA quality was assessed with a NanoDrop ND-1000 and an Agilent 2100. The library relied on multiplex PCR. Sequenced using an Illumina HiSeq 2500. TCRbeta libraries were constructed through three rounds of nested PCR with primers (Table S4) according to protocols modified from ARM-PCR. Using fastp at Q25 and MiXCR, TCRdb reprocessed the public reads and kept productive beta chains. When rows share a CDR3 protein, they turn into one entry using the most common DNA and genes. Across this sample there are 77,000 or so distinct CDR3 sequences, with more than 60% seen only once. Approximately 12% of the sample rests with the top ten. The specimen was lung tumor tissue. The origin of the receptors is a woman between 45 and 65 years old with non-small cell lung cancer.

As concerns this clonotype: Mismatch with germline at one junction end may stem from a read error. The chain links TRBV11-1 to TRBJ2-2; D perhaps matches TRBD2 (6 bases). The CDR3 is 18 amino acids. Germline lookup yields CDR1 SGHAT and CDR2 FQDESV (reference sequence). The CDR3 here is CASIVAISGSYHTGGLFF. CDR3 in DNA: TGTGCCAGCATCGTAGCTATCAGTGGGAGTTACCACACCGGGGGGCTGTTTTTT.

The V gene is TRBV5-6, the J gene TRBJ2-3, with TRBD2 matching over 8 bases. Unmatched junction bases numbered 10, after V lost 2 bases and J lost 5 bases. Germline V gives CDR1 SGHDT, CDR2 YYEEEE. This CDR3 has 16 residues. The CDR3 here is CASSLYTGGPVDTQYF. The DNA for the CDR3 is TGTGCCAGCAGCTTATACACGGGAGGGCCGGTAGATACGCAGTATTTT. Full variable domain (missing parts from reference TRBV5-6 and TRBJ2-3): DAGVTQSPTHLIKTRGQQVTLRCSPKSGHDTVSWYQQALGQGPQFIFQYYEEEERQRGNFPDRFSGHQFPNYSSELNVNALLLGDSALYLCASSLYTGGPVDTQYFGPGTRLTVL.

This clonotype was seen repeatedly, ten times or more. The chain recombines TRBV10-3 with TRBJ2-1; TRBD1 matches 8 bases. The germline gives CDR1 ENHRY, CDR2 SYGVKD. This CDR3 is 13 amino acids long. V trimming: 8 bases; J trimming: 15 bases; junction bases outside the gene matches: 15. CDR3 protein: CAIEGQGAIQRFF. CDR3 DNA: TGTGCCATCGAGGGCCAGGGGGCGATCCAGAGGTTCTTC.

The chain recombines TRBV7-9 with TRBJ2-6; D call uncertain. The CDR3 is 15 amino acids. Deletions cut 5 bases from V and 2 bases from J, with 10 bases between. Per germline, CDR1 SEHNR and CDR2 FQNEAQ (reference sequence). CDR3 loop: CASSRQTPGANVLTF. For the CDR3, the DNA is TGTGCCAGCAGCAGGCAAACTCCTGGGGCCAACGTCCTGACTTTC.

This chain links TRBV20-1 with TRBJ2-3, with D possibly matching TRBD1 (6 bases). This CDR3 is built from 16 residues. In germline, CDR1 is DFQATT, CDR2 SNEGSKA (reference sequence). Trimming took 6 bases from V and 7 from J, leaving 26 bases between them. In nucleotides, the CDR3 is TGCAGTGCGTCCAAACCCCTAGCAGGGGTAACAAATACGCAGTATTTT. It codes for CSASKPLAGVTNTQYF.

This clonotype was observed at least ten times. The V call is TRBV12-3 or TRBV12-4, the J call TRBJ1-1; D remains unclear. This CDR3 comprises 13 residues. V gave up 4 bases and J gave up 4 bases, with 10 bases separating them. The CDR3 region is CASSSAGVTEAFF. CDR3 nucleotide sequence: TGTGCCAGCAGTTCGGCAGGCGTCACTGAAGCTTTCTTT.

As regards this clonotype: A much larger clone differs by one base, so this may be a read error. V usage is TRBV7-9 and J usage is TRBJ2-1; D unclear. Germline lookup yields CDR1 SEHNR and CDR2 FQNEAQ (reference sequence). V shed 9 bases and J shed 7 bases, with 10 bases lying between them. The CDR3 contains 11 residues. The CDR3 nucleotides read TGTGCCAGGAGCCCGGAAAATGAGCAGTTCTTC. Translating gives CARSPENEQFF.

Points on this clonotype: Mismatch with germline at one junction end may stem from a read error. This chain links TRBV4-1 with TRBJ2-1, with D perhaps TRBD2 (5 bases). The CDR3 length is 16 residues. Germline values: CDR1 MGHRA, CDR2 YSYEKL. CDR3 coding DNA: TGCGTCAGCAGCCAAGAGCTGGGGAGCTCCTACAATGAGCGGTTCTTC. Protein: CVSSQELGSSYNERFF.

About this clonotype itself: Given a much more abundant clone one base away, this may be a read error. This chain connects TRBV20-1 to TRBJ1-1, with a tentative D call TRBD1 (6 bases). From germline, CDR1 is DFQATT and CDR2 SNEGSKA (reference sequence). The ends were cut back, 6 bases at V and 5 bases at J, with 16 bases in the middle. This CDR3 has 13 amino acids. This CDR3 is CSATRDTKTEAFF. Here the CDR3 DNA reads TGCAGTGCAACCCGGGACACCAAGACTGAAGCTTTCTTT.

A remark on this clonotype: Germline is not matched at one junction end, which may reflect a read error. The chain carries TRBV11-2 and TRBJ1-5; D remains ambiguous. This CDR3 comprises 15 residues. Germline V gene data show CDR1 as SGHAT and CDR2 as FQNNGV. The CDR3 protein is CASSFNGLSNQSQHF. The CDR3 DNA reads as TGTGCCAGCAGCTTTAATGGATTAAGCAATCAGTCCCAGCATTTT.

The rearrangement joins TRBV5-5 to TRBJ1-2; D ambiguous. V lost 4 bases and J lost 10, with 20 bases in between. CDR1 is SGHKS, CDR2 YYEKEE, per germline (reference sequence). This CDR3 contains 14 residues. The CDR3 region is CASSRNRRASDYTF. The CDR3 DNA follows: TGTGCCAGCAGCCGAAACAGACGGGCCTCGGACTACACCTTC.

The CDR3 protein is CATSTGTWISGEQYF. The CDR3 DNA reads as TGCGCCACTAGCACCGGGACGTGGATTAGCGGTGAGCAGTACTTC. The gene calls are TRBV10-1 and TRBJ2-7; maybe TRBD2 (6 bases). The V end was cut by 10 bases, the J end by 7 bases, with 26 bases between. CDR1 is WNHNN and CDR2 is SYGVQD in the germline V gene (reference sequence). The CDR3 runs to 15 residues.

On this clonotype itself: The conserved final phenylalanine or tryptophan is absent from the CDR3, which likely points to a read error. The chain recombines TRBV7-9 with TRBJ1-1; 8 nucleotides agree with TRBD1. This CDR3 region has 15 residues. Per germline, CDR1 SEHNR and CDR2 FQNEAQ (reference sequence). CDR3 sequence: CGSSPPLPTGVGAFL. CDR3 bases: TGTGGCAGCAGCCCCCCGCTACCGACAGGGGTCGGCGCTTTCTTA.

For this clonotype: Mismatch with germline at one junction end may stem from a read error. The rearrangement links TRBV11-2 to TRBJ2-1; 12 positions agree with TRBD2. The germline V gene has CDR1 SGHAT and CDR2 FQNNGV. There are 15 residues in the CDR3. The CDR3 DNA reads TGTGCCAGCAGCCCTCGGACTAGCGGGGTGAGTGAGCAGCTCTTC. Protein: CASSPRTSGVSEQLF.

About this clonotype itself: The junction differs from germline at one of its ends, possibly a read error. The chain joins TRBV20-1 to TRBJ2-1; perhaps TRBD2 as D (6 bases). The germline V gene has CDR1 DFQATT and CDR2 SNEGSKA (reference sequence). The CDR3 has 17 amino acids. CDR3 in amino acids: CSARPTPSAAPYNEQFF. The CDR3 DNA reads as TGTAGTGCTAGACCCACCCCTAGCGCGGCCCCCTACAATGAGCAGTTCTTC.

In regard to this clonotype: A read error may account for a junction end that differs from germline. The chain couples TRBV6-1 to TRBJ2-6, with TRBD2 identical over 7 bases. Germline assignment: CDR1 MNHNS and CDR2 SASEGT. CDR3 size: 17 residues. This CDR3 reads CASSKVGGDVGADVLTF. The CDR3 DNA reads TGTGCCAGCAGTAAAGTGGGAGGGGATGTTGGGGCCGACGTCCTGACTTTC.

Concerning this clonotype itself: This is likely a read error, given that the CDR3 carries no conserved phenylalanine or tryptophan at its end. The rearrangement links TRBV12-3 or TRBV12-4 to TRBJ2-1, with D tentatively TRBD2 (5 bases). The CDR3 sequence is 13 residues long. CDR3 sequence (DNA): TGTGCCAGTAGTTTATACGGAGGTAATGAGCAGTTCTTA. This gives the protein CASSLYGGNEQFL.

By its share, this clonotype is medium-sized. The chain joins TRBV5-4 to TRBJ2-7; TRBD1 matches at 7 bases. Germline trimming cut 4 bases from V and 2 bases from J; bases unmatched to any gene: 3. The V gene's germline CDR1 is SGHNT and CDR2 YYREEE (reference sequence). This CDR3 contains 13 residues. The CDR3: CASSMGQTYEQYF. The CDR3 nucleotides read TGTGCCAGCAGCATGGGACAGACCTACGAGCAGTACTTC. Full variable domain (missing parts from reference TRBV5-4 and TRBJ2-7): ETGVTQSPTHLIKTRGQQVTLRCSSQSGHNTVSWYQQALGQGPQFIFQYYREEENGRGNFPPRFSGLQFPNYSSELNVNALELDDSALYLCASSMGQTYEQYFGPGTRLTVT.

Worth noting for this clonotype: The CDR3 ends on some other residue instead of the conserved phenylalanine or tryptophan, so this is likely a read error. The chain is built from TRBV11-2 and TRBJ1-2; D is uncertain. CDR3 length equals 15 residues. Germline CDR1 and CDR2: SGHAT and FQNNGV. Trimming took off 0 bases at V and 4 bases at J, with 12 bases between the two ends. CDR3 protein: CASSLEATSPYGYTL. CDR3 nucleotide sequence: TGTGCCAGCAGCTTAGAGGCAACTTCGCCCTATGGCTACACCCTC.

This clonotype was found a few times. No conserved phenylalanine or tryptophan ends this CDR3, so it is likely a read error. The rearrangement links TRBV11-2 to TRBJ2-3; a possible D gene is TRBD2 (6 bases). The CDR3 spans 15 residues. Germline CDR1 SGHAT, CDR2 FQNNGV. Written as DNA, the CDR3 is TGTACCAGCAGCTTAGGACCCCCGGGGGACCATACGCAGTATCTT. It specifies CTSSLGPPGDHTQYL.

In the case of this clonotype: The conserved final phenylalanine or tryptophan is absent from the CDR3, which likely points to a read error. The DNA is left out, because the CDR3 cannot be placed on it with certainty; the CDR3 is given as TCRdb lists it. V usage is TRBV11-3 and J usage is TRBJ2-2; TRBD1 reflects the table's D call only, with no check against the DNA. CDR1 is SGHNT and CDR2 is YENEEA in the germline V gene. Including both end residues, the CDR3 is 14 amino acids long. The CDR3 region is CASSLAGGTGELFS.

This clonotype appeared once. One end of the junction fails to match germline, which may point to a read error. The chain uses TRBV11-2 and TRBJ2-7; no clear D gene. This CDR3 is 12 amino acids long. Germline-derived CDR1 and CDR2 are SGHAT and FQNNGV. The DNA of the CDR3 is TGTGCCAGCAGCTTAAACTTTACGAAGCACTACTTC. Protein product: CASSLNFTKHYF.

Note on this clonotype: Mismatch with germline at one junction end may stem from a read error. The chain joins TRBV4-1 to TRBJ2-2; D is tentatively TRBD1 or TRBD2 (5 bases each). The CDR3 covers 16 residues. Germline CDR1 is MGHRA and CDR2 is YSYEKL. The DNA of the CDR3 is TGCGCCAGCAGCCAAGAAGGAGGTCTAGTGACCAGGGAGCTGTTTTTC. Its translation is CASSQEGGLVTRELFF.